Below are 26 T cell receptor beta chains sequenced from a single sample in a study of cytomegalovirus exposure and HLA in healthy donors. The PCR contained 60 Vbeta and 13 Jbeta primers. Clones were sequenced by immunoSEQ multiplex PCR, and TCRdb holds only the in-frame ones, with some missing. The data hold under 100,000 clones, with approximately 60% observed a single time. Sequencing was performed on PBMCs. The receptors stem from a woman younger than 45 in good health and CMV-seropositive.

The chain links TRBV7-9 to TRBJ2-2; D is undetermined. This CDR3 comprises 14 residues. Trimming shortened V by 2 bases and J by 1 base, and 5 bases separated the two germline ends. Germline V lookup: CDR1 SEHNR, CDR2 FQNEAQ (reference sequence). Here the CDR3 reads CASSLSQNTGELFF. CDR3 nucleotide sequence: TGTGCCAGCAGCTTATCCCAGAACACCGGGGAGCTGTTTTTT. The full variable domain, completed using reference TRBV7-9 and TRBJ2-2, is DTGVSQNPRHKITKRGQNVTFRCDPISEHNRLYWYRQTLGQGPEFLTYFQNEAQLEKSRLLSDRFSAERPKGSFSTLEIQRTEQGDSAMYLCASSLSQNTGELFFGEGSRLTVL.

This chain joins TRBV2 and TRBJ2-2; 8 bases map to TRBD1. This CDR3 spans 15 amino acids. CDR1 and CDR2 from the germline V gene are SNHLY and FYNNEI. V dropped 2 bases and J dropped 7; count of bases not matched to a gene: 6. CDR3 sequence reads: CASSEIRGLGGELFF. The CDR3 DNA sequence: TGTGCCAGCAGTGAAATCAGGGGGCTGGGCGGGGAGCTGTTTTTT.

The chain employs TRBV7-2 and TRBJ1-1; D is possibly TRBD1 (6 bases). The germline V gene encodes CDR1 SGHTA and CDR2 FQGNSA. This CDR3 has 13 residues. The V end lost 6 bases, the J end lost 5 bases, and 13 bases lay between the germline ends. The CDR3 sequence is CASSAKGGTEAFF. The DNA of the CDR3 is TGTGCCAGCAGTGCCAAGGGGGGGACTGAAGCTTTCTTT.

The gene calls are TRBV4-1 and TRBJ2-5; D perhaps matches TRBD2 (6 bases). V shed 0 bases and J shed 5 bases, with 16 bases lying between them. There are 16 residues in the CDR3. Germline V CDR1 and CDR2: MGHRA, YSYEKL. The CDR3 loop reads CASSQEGRARGETQYF. The CDR3 DNA follows: TGCGCCAGCAGCCAAGAGGGCAGGGCCCGGGGGGAGACCCAGTACTTC.

This clone has a single count. The J gene is TRBJ2-7, the V gene TRBV7-2; maybe TRBD1 (5 bases). From germline, CDR1 is SGHTA and CDR2 FQGNSA. The CDR3 totals 14 residues. Trimming shortened V by 2 bases and J by 6 bases, and 14 bases separated the two germline ends. For the CDR3, the DNA is TGTGCCAGCAGCTTATCCCTTGCGCAGGGCGAGCAGTACTTC. This gives the protein CASSLSLAQGEQYF.

The chain combines TRBV5-1 with TRBJ2-1, with 8 bases matching TRBD1. The CDR3 runs to 13 residues. V shed 4 bases and J 9 bases; nucleotides not matched to a gene: 6. The germline CDR1 and CDR2 sequences are SGHRS and YFSETQ. The CDR3, as DNA: TGCGCCAGCAGCAGAACAGGGGGAATTGAGCAGTTCTTC. Its translation: CASSRTGGIEQFF.

In this sample, this clone turned up once. J is TRBJ1-5 and V is TRBV28; D is perhaps TRBD1 (5 bases). This CDR3 region has 14 residues. V was shortened by 7 bases and J by 4 bases, with 14 bases between the two germline ends. Germline V CDR1 and CDR2: MDHEN, SYDVKM. The CDR3 reads CASIYQGPNQPQHF. DNA of the CDR3: TGTGCCAGCATCTATCAGGGTCCTAATCAGCCCCAGCATTTT.

This chain uses TRBV5-4 with TRBJ1-2; 7 positions match TRBD1. The CDR3 sequence is 14 residues long. The ends lost 4 bases at V and 0 bases at J; junction bases unmatched: 3. The germline V gene has CDR1 SGHNT and CDR2 YYREEE (reference sequence). The CDR3 region has the DNA TGTGCCAGCAGCCGGGACAGATCTAACTATGGCTACACCTTC. The encoded protein is CASSRDRSNYGYTF.

The chain joins TRBV10-3 to TRBJ1-5; D unclear. Germline-derived CDR1 and CDR2 are ENHRY and SYGVKD. The CDR3 extends over 15 amino acids. V lost 0 bases, J lost 2 bases, and 8 bases lay in between. This chain's CDR3 is CAISESGGGNQPQHF. In DNA form, the CDR3 reads TGTGCCATCAGTGAGTCGGGCGGGGGCAATCAGCCCCAGCATTTT.

The CDR3 DNA is TGTGCCAGCAGCTTATATTGGGCCTCCTACGGTGAGCAGTTCTTC. This sequence encodes CASSLYWASYGEQFF. The chain links TRBV7-9 to TRBJ2-1; unclear D gene. In germline, CDR1 is SEHNR, CDR2 FQNEAQ (reference sequence). Trimming took off 2 bases at V and 9 bases at J, with 17 bases between the two ends. The CDR3 is 15 amino acids.

V is TRBV6-5 and J is TRBJ1-3; 7 bases match TRBD1. Germline CDR1 MNHEY, CDR2 SVGAGI. V was pared by 6 bases and J by 4 bases, with 6 bases of the junction left unmatched. The CDR3 runs to 14 residues. The CDR3 coding sequence is TGTGCCAGCAGAAAAGGGGGCCTAGGAAACACCATATATTTT. It codes for CASRKGGLGNTIYF.

The V call is TRBV29-1, the J call TRBJ2-5, with TRBD2 matching over 8 bases. V shed 4 bases, J shed 7 bases, and the junction held 8 bases outside the gene matches. The germline CDR1 and CDR2 sequences are SQVTM and ANQGSEA. The length of the CDR3 is 13 residues. The CDR3 protein is CSVGGRLAGTQYF. CDR3 nucleotide sequence: TGCAGCGTTGGGGGTAGGCTAGCGGGGACCCAGTACTTC.

This chain joins TRBV10-2 and TRBJ1-2; 7 positions match TRBD1. This CDR3 region has 13 residues. Germline CDR1 is WSHSY and CDR2 is SAAADI. Trimming cost V 8 bases and J 4 bases; bases outside gene matches: 7. This CDR3 is CASVGQAVYGYTF. DNA of the CDR3: TGCGCCAGCGTTGGACAGGCGGTCTATGGCTACACCTTC.

V and J are TRBV19 and TRBJ2-3; 12 nucleotides match TRBD2. After removal of 2 bases from V and 4 bases from J, the junction contained 1 base not matched to a gene. The CDR3 loop spans 15 amino acids. Germline V gene sequence: CDR1 LNHDA, CDR2 SQIVND (reference sequence). DNA for the CDR3: TGTGCCAGTAGTATACTAGCGGGGGGGTCAGATACGCAGTATTTT. It yields the protein CASSILAGGSDTQYF.

The chain links TRBV28 to TRBJ1-1; D unclear. Germline CDR1 MDHEN, CDR2 SYDVKM. Between the trimmed V and J ends, which lost 7 bases and 5 bases, there was a span of 11 bases. The CDR3 consists of 12 residues. CDR3 sequence: CASIRGWTEAFF. DNA of the CDR3: TGTGCCAGCATACGAGGATGGACTGAAGCTTTCTTT.

The chain carries TRBV4-1 and TRBJ2-7; TRBD2 aligns across 10 bases. Germline-derived CDR1 and CDR2 are MGHRA and YSYEKL. There are 16 residues in the CDR3. Trimming took 1 base from V and 5 from J; bases not matched to a gene: 8. The CDR3 spells CASSQVSGGVLNEQYF. In nucleotides, the CDR3 is TGCGCCAGCAGCCAAGTCAGCGGGGGGGTACTTAACGAGCAGTACTTC.

J is TRBJ2-7 and V is TRBV14, with 8 bases aligning to TRBD1. V was pared by 0 bases and J by 1 base, with 5 bases of the junction left unmatched. CDR1 is SGHDN and CDR2 is FVKESK in the germline V gene. CDR3 length: 16 residues. The CDR3 nucleotides are TGTGCCAGCAGCCAAGATGGCAGGGGGCCATCCTACGAGCAGTACTTC. It is translated as CASSQDGRGPSYEQYF.

This clone was seen a handful of times. The V gene is TRBV4-3, the J gene TRBJ1-1; TRBD1 is a possible D gene (6 bases). Between the trimmed V and J ends, which lost 2 bases and 3 bases, there was a span of 16 bases. CDR1 is LGHNA and CDR2 is YSLEER in the germline V gene. This CDR3 comprises 16 residues. The CDR3 loop reads CASSQLRGFGDTEAFF. The CDR3 nucleotides read TGCGCCAGCAGCCAACTCAGGGGCTTCGGGGACACTGAAGCTTTCTTT.

The chain recombines TRBV6-5 with TRBJ1-4; TRBD1 matches 8 bases. The CDR3 loop spans 15 amino acids. Germline V lookup: CDR1 MNHEY, CDR2 SVGAGI. The V segment lost 0 bases and the J segment 8 bases; nucleotides outside the gene matches: 5. For the CDR3, the DNA is TGTGCCAGCAGTTACTCGAGGACAGGGAGGGAAAAACTGTTTTTT. Protein: CASSYSRTGREKLFF.

The rearrangement uses TRBV19 and TRBJ2-5, with D tentatively TRBD1 (7 bases). Per germline, CDR1 LNHDA and CDR2 SQIVND (reference sequence). The V and J ends lost 5 bases and 5 bases respectively, with 21 bases between them. The CDR3 loop spans 16 amino acids. CDR3 nucleotides: TGTGCCAGTAGTGGAGGGAAACAGGGGTATCGTGAGACCCAGTACTTC. It codes for CASSGGKQGYRETQYF.

This clone was seen just once. The V and J genes are TRBV5-1 and TRBJ2-6; D remains ambiguous. This CDR3 is 16 amino acids long. Germline CDR1 is SGHRS and CDR2 is YFSETQ. V lost 4 bases and J lost 0, with 11 bases in between. CDR3 protein: CASSLGSYSGANVLTF. DNA for the CDR3: TGCGCCAGCAGCCTCGGGTCCTACTCTGGGGCCAACGTCCTGACTTTC.

This chain connects TRBV5-6 to TRBJ1-3; maybe TRBD1 (5 bases). The CDR3 has 13 residues. Per the germline V gene, CDR1 is SGHDT and CDR2 is YYEEEE. The germline V and J ends were trimmed by 5 bases and 2 bases, with 8 bases remaining between them. CDR3 amino acids: CASREGAGNTIYF. The CDR3 nucleotides read TGTGCCAGCAGAGAAGGGGCTGGAAACACCATATATTTT.

CDR3: CASSEQGLYEQYF. The CDR3 DNA sequence: TGTGCCAGCAGTGAGCAGGGTTTATACGAGCAGTACTTC. The chain links TRBV25-1 to TRBJ2-7, with D maybe TRBD1 (5 bases). Germline lookup yields CDR1 MGHDK and CDR2 SYGVNS. This CDR3 spans 13 amino acids. Trimming stripped 3 bases from V and 4 bases from J, with 10 bases between.

This clone was recorded a few times. The chain uses TRBV7-3 and TRBJ2-1; 7 bases fit TRBD2. Germline-derived CDR1 and CDR2 are SGHTA and FQGTGA. V lost 2 bases, J lost 5 bases, and 3 bases stayed unmatched. This CDR3 has 14 residues. The CDR3 region is CASSLDGTNNEQFF. CDR3 nucleotide sequence: TGTGCCAGCAGCTTAGATGGGACTAACAATGAGCAGTTCTTC.

This clone showed up just a few times. V is TRBV5-6 and J is TRBJ2-1, with D unresolved. CDR3 length equals 15 residues. Per germline, CDR1 SGHDT and CDR2 YYEEEE. V shed 4 bases and J shed 4 bases, with 15 bases lying between them. The CDR3 reads CASSPHSSDYNEQFF. CDR3 DNA sequence: TGTGCCAGCAGCCCGCACTCGTCCGATTACAATGAGCAGTTCTTC.

This clone has only a few counts. The chain joins TRBV7-2 to TRBJ1-1, with 7 bases that match TRBD1. Germline values: CDR1 SGHTA, CDR2 FQGNSA. V was pared by 4 bases and J by 5 bases, with 16 bases of the junction left unmatched. The CDR3 totals 17 residues. The CDR3 sequence: CASSYRSQGTGRTEAFF. Written as DNA, the CDR3 is TGTGCCAGCAGCTACCGATCACAGGGGACGGGGAGGACTGAAGCTTTCTTT.